The sequence of this T cell receptor (beta chain) was determined in a study of blood T cell repertoires in COVID-19. Germline loops: CDR1 SNHLY, CDR2 FYNNEI. The junction had 6 bases not matched to a gene; V was cut back by 9 bases and J by 3 bases. The length of the CDR3 is 13 residues. Method: immunoSEQ multiplex PCR; TCRdb's copy keeps in-frame clones and lacks some. The data show about 80,000 clones, around 87% seen once. The sample comprised peripheral blood. The source of this sequence is a woman of 80 years or more with active or convalescent COVID-19. The chain joins TRBV2 to TRBJ2-5; 8 bases are shared with TRBD1. This chain's CDR3 is CASEQGEEETQYF. In nucleotides, the CDR3 is TGTGCCAGTGAACAGGGGGAGGAAGAGACCCAGTACTTC.